Each of the 14 T cell receptor beta chains below was sequenced from the same sample in a study of cytomegalovirus exposure and HLA in healthy donors. Amplification used 60 Vbeta primers and 13 Jbeta primers. This table comes from immunoSEQ multiplex PCR, and its TCRdb copy is limited to in-frame clones, with some not included. The sample records roughly 69,000 clones, 70% to 80% being singletons. Source material: PBMCs. The receptors were gathered from a man younger than 30 in good health and CMV-seronegative.

The chain links TRBV7-2 to TRBJ1-5; D perhaps matches TRBD1 (5 bases). The CDR3 has 15 amino acids. V lost 1 base and J 6 bases, leaving 13 bases between the germline ends. CDR1 and CDR2 (germline): SGHTA, FQGNSA. The CDR3 region has the DNA TGTGCCAGCAGCTTAGATCCATCGGGGGGTCAGCCCCAGCATTTT. This sequence encodes CASSLDPSGGQPQHF.

The genes are TRBV29-1 and TRBJ1-2; D perhaps matches TRBD1 (6 bases). The germline V gene has CDR1 SQVTM and CDR2 ANQGSEA. The V and J ends lost 5 bases and 4 bases respectively, with 14 bases between them. CDR3 length: 13 residues. For the CDR3, the DNA is TGCAGCGTTCAAGTTGGGGGCAGCTATGGCTACACCTTC. It yields the protein CSVQVGGSYGYTF.

In nucleotides, the CDR3 is TGTGCCATCAGGGGCACAGGGGCCAGCTCCTATAATTCACCCCTCCACTTT. Translated, it gives CAIRGTGASSYNSPLHF. The rearrangement uses TRBV10-3 and TRBJ1-6, with 7 bases matching TRBD1. V trimming: 6 bases; J trimming: 0 bases; junction bases outside the gene matches: 8. Germline V gives CDR1 ENHRY, CDR2 SYGVKD. The CDR3 has 17 amino acids.

J is TRBJ1-5 and V is TRBV2; 10 nucleotides align to TRBD1. After removal of 6 bases from V and 1 base from J, the junction contained 3 bases not matched to a gene. Germline-derived CDR1 and CDR2 are SNHLY and FYNNEI. The CDR3 extends over 15 amino acids. The CDR3 reads CASSGDRGSNQPQHF. CDR3 in DNA: TGTGCCAGCAGCGGGGACAGGGGAAGCAATCAGCCCCAGCATTTT.

In this sample, this clone turned up once. V is TRBV6-1 and J is TRBJ2-3; D might be TRBD2 (6 bases). V lost 4 bases and J lost 7, with 9 bases in between. Germline CDR1 reads MNHNS; CDR2 reads SASEGT. There are 12 residues in the CDR3. The CDR3 sequence is CASSGGRYTQYF. Written as DNA, the CDR3 is TGTGCCAGCAGTGGAGGGAGGTATACGCAGTATTTT.

The genes are TRBV20-1 and TRBJ1-1; D is perhaps TRBD1 (5 bases). The CDR3 sequence is 11 residues long. In germline, CDR1 is DFQATT, CDR2 SNEGSKA (reference sequence). With 6 bases removed from V and 4 bases from J, the gap between germline ends came to 9 bases. CDR3 protein: CSAPRGTEAFF. The CDR3 DNA is TGCAGTGCACCAAGGGGCACTGAAGCTTTCTTT.

The V gene is TRBV20-1, the J gene TRBJ2-7; D might be TRBD2 (6 bases). Germline assignment: CDR1 DFQATT and CDR2 SNEGSKA (reference sequence). The CDR3 consists of 11 residues. V lost 5 bases, J lost 4 bases, and 9 bases lay in between. The CDR3 protein is CSARTTYEQYF. The CDR3 DNA follows: TGCAGTGCTCGGACTACTTACGAGCAGTACTTC.

Only a few counts were recorded for this clone. The rearrangement links TRBV6-6 to TRBJ1-5; maybe TRBD1 (5 bases). This CDR3 is 15 amino acids long. Deletions cut 3 bases from V and 3 bases from J, with 12 bases between. Germline V gene sequence: CDR1 MNHNY, CDR2 SVGAGI (reference sequence). The CDR3 nucleotides are TGTGCCAGCAGTTATAGGGGTATTGACAATCAGCCCCAGCATTTT. Translating gives CASSYRGIDNQPQHF.

The rearrangement links TRBV9 to TRBJ2-1; the D is unclear. Germline CDR1 is SGDLS and CDR2 is YYNGEE. V lost 4 bases, J lost 0 bases, and 17 bases lay in between. There are 17 residues in the CDR3. In DNA, the CDR3 is TGTGCCAGCAGCCCGCGATTATCGGGTGGCTCCTACAATGAGCAGTTCTTC. Its protein product is CASSPRLSGGSYNEQFF. Based on the CDR3 plus reference TRBV9 and TRBJ2-1, the full variable domain is DSGVTQTPKHLITATGQRVTLRCSPRSGDLSVYWYQQSLDQGLQFLIQYYNGEERAKGNILERFSAQQFPDLHSELNLSSLELGDSALYFCASSPRLSGGSYNEQFFGPGTRLTVL.

The rearrangement uses TRBV5-1 and TRBJ2-2, with 8 bases lining up with TRBD1. The CDR3 consists of 16 residues. The ends lost 7 bases at V and 2 bases at J; junction bases unmatched: 10. Germline CDR1 reads SGHRS; CDR2 reads YFSETQ. The CDR3 DNA follows: TGCGCCAGCGGGGGACGGGACAGGCCTAACACCGGGGAGCTGTTTTTT. It yields the protein CASGGRDRPNTGELFF. Full variable domain (missing parts from reference TRBV5-1 and TRBJ2-2): KAGVTQTPRYLIKTRGQQVTLSCSPISGHRSVSWYQQTPGQGLQFLFEYFSETQRNKGNFPGRFSGRQFSNSRSEMNVSTLELGDSALYLCASGGRDRPNTGELFFGEGSRLTVL.

This clone was found once. The CDR3 sequence: CASSSGTSGGTDTQYF. In DNA, the CDR3 is TGTGCCAGCAGCTCGGGGACTAGCGGGGGCACAGATACGCAGTATTTT. The chain uses TRBV7-3 and TRBJ2-3; 13 nucleotides align to TRBD2. Germline CDR1 reads SGHTA; CDR2 reads FQGTGA. Trimming took 4 bases from V and 1 from J; bases not matched to a gene: 2. This CDR3 has 16 amino acids.

This clone was observed a few times. DNA of the CDR3: TGTGCCAGCAGCGTAGGACAGCCTAGCACAGATACGCAGTATTTT. This sequence encodes CASSVGQPSTDTQYF. The rearrangement links TRBV9 to TRBJ2-3, with a tentative D call TRBD1 (5 bases). Germline values: CDR1 SGDLS, CDR2 YYNGEE. The germline V and J ends were trimmed by 0 bases and 0 bases, with 8 bases remaining between them. This CDR3 region has 15 residues. The full variable domain, with the rest looked up from reference TRBV9 and TRBJ2-3, is DSGVTQTPKHLITATGQRVTLRCSPRSGDLSVYWYQQSLDQGLQFLIQYYNGEERAKGNILERFSAQQFPDLHSELNLSSLELGDSALYFCASSVGQPSTDTQYFGPGTRLTVL.

The gene calls are TRBV2 and TRBJ1-5, with D perhaps TRBD1 (5 bases). The V gene's germline CDR1 is SNHLY and CDR2 FYNNEI. The length of the CDR3 is 15 residues. Trimming cost V 4 bases and J 3 bases, with 13 bases left between them. The CDR3 DNA follows: TGTGCCAGCAGTGGTGACAGTGCTATCAATCAGCCCCAGCATTTT. Protein sequence: CASSGDSAINQPQHF.

This clone was observed a handful of times. V and J are TRBV11-2 and TRBJ2-7; D remains unclear. Germline V gene data show CDR1 as SGHAT and CDR2 as FQNNGV. The CDR3 is 13 residues long. V shed 1 base and J shed 2 bases, with 6 bases lying between them. CDR3 DNA: TGTGCCAGCAGCTTAGCGGTGGCCTACGAGCAGTACTTC. Amino acids: CASSLAVAYEQYF.